Following are 28 T cell receptor beta chains from one sample sequenced in a study of neoadjuvant anti-PD-1 for oral cavity cancer. Time point: after neoadjuvant nivolumab, at surgical resection. Repertoires were generated with immunoSEQ multiplex PCR, while TCRdb's copy carries only in-frame clones and drops some. The sample lists over 13,000 clones, roughly 80% occurring once. This material consisted of PBMCs, taken after nivolumab (anti-PD-1) treatment. The receptors come from a person aged 35 to 85 with oral cavity squamous cell carcinoma.

The chain joins TRBV29-1 to TRBJ2-1, with a weak D call TRBD1 (6 bases). Germline assignment: CDR1 SQVTM and CDR2 ANQGSEA. Trimming stripped 3 bases from V and 4 bases from J, with 7 bases between. This CDR3 has 12 residues. The CDR3, as DNA: TGCAGCGTTGAGGACAGATACAATGAGCAGTTCTTC. Translated, it gives CSVEDRYNEQFF.

The J gene is TRBJ2-1, the V gene TRBV5-1, with D perhaps TRBD1 (6 bases). Germline CDR1 and CDR2: SGHRS and YFSETQ. The CDR3 is 15 residues long. V gave up 2 bases and J gave up 5 bases, with 14 bases separating them. The CDR3 region has the DNA TGCGCCAGCAGCTTTAGAGCAGGGGCGAACAATGAGCAGTTCTTC. Translation gives CASSFRAGANNEQFF.

The CDR3 DNA reads as TGTGCCATCACAGCGGGAGGGCACCTCACAGATACGCAGTATTTT. It translates to CAITAGGHLTDTQYF. This rearrangement joins TRBV10-3 to TRBJ2-3; 10 bases fit TRBD2. Trimming took 7 bases from V and 2 from J; bases not matched to a gene: 6. The CDR3 length is 15 residues. Germline V gene sequence: CDR1 ENHRY, CDR2 SYGVKD.

The chain is built from TRBV9 and TRBJ1-2; 10 nucleotides line up with TRBD1. The CDR3 extends over 17 amino acids. The trim removed 3 bases at V and 1 base at J, leaving 9 bases unmatched. From germline, CDR1 is SGDLS and CDR2 YYNGEE. The CDR3 DNA reads TGTGCCAGCAGCGCCGGGACAGGGGCGAACCTTAACTATGGCTACACCTTC. Its translation: CASSAGTGANLNYGYTF.

V gene TRBV5-1 combines with J gene TRBJ2-1; the D call may be TRBD1 or TRBD2 (7 bases each). With 3 bases removed from V and 7 bases from J, the gap between germline ends came to 17 bases. Germline CDR1 is SGHRS and CDR2 is YFSETQ. The CDR3 contains 15 residues. CDR3 region: CASSSQGGVDNEQFF. The CDR3 DNA reads as TGCGCCAGCAGCTCCCAGGGGGGGGTGGATAATGAGCAGTTCTTC.

This chain uses TRBV2 with TRBJ2-2, with D possibly TRBD1 on 5 matching bases. The germline CDR1 and CDR2 sequences are SNHLY and FYNNEI. This CDR3 is 15 amino acids long. V dropped 4 bases and J dropped 3 bases, with 12 bases sitting between them. CDR3 amino acids: CASSATAGYTGELFF. CDR3 coding DNA: TGTGCCAGCAGTGCCACCGCAGGGTACACCGGGGAGCTGTTTTTT. Using reference TRBV2 and TRBJ2-2 for the parts outside the CDR3, the full variable domain is EPEVTQTPSHQVTQMGQEVILRCVPISNHLYFYWYRQILGQKVEFLVSFYNNEISEKSEIFDDQFSVERPDGSNFTLKIRSTKLEDSAMYFCASSATAGYTGELFFGEGSRLTVL.

The chain has TRBV19 and TRBJ2-2; D not certain. The CDR3 length is 14 residues. Trimming removed 7 bases from V and 0 bases from J, with 9 bases in between. The germline V gene has CDR1 LNHDA and CDR2 SQIVND (reference sequence). CDR3 in DNA: TGTGCCAGTAAACGTCTGACGAACACCGGGGAGCTGTTTTTT. Translating it yields CASKRLTNTGELFF.

The chain has TRBV4-1 and TRBJ2-7; 7 bases map to TRBD1. CDR1 and CDR2 from the germline V gene are MGHRA and YSYEKL. Unmatched junction bases numbered 7, after V lost 1 base and J lost 1 base. This CDR3 comprises 16 residues. The CDR3 spells CASSQGRTGSSYEQYF. In DNA form, the CDR3 reads TGCGCCAGCAGCCAAGGTCGGACAGGATCGTCCTACGAGCAGTACTTC.

This sequence joins TRBV9 and TRBJ2-1; tentatively, D is TRBD1 or TRBD2 (5 bases each). Germline CDR1 and CDR2: SGDLS and YYNGEE. Trimming took 0 bases from V and 5 from J, leaving 12 bases between them. The CDR3 is 15 residues long. This CDR3 is CASSVGGSLHNEQFF. CDR3 nucleotide sequence: TGTGCCAGCAGCGTAGGGGGGTCTTTACACAATGAGCAGTTCTTC.

V is TRBV7-3 and J is TRBJ1-1, with D uncertain. Looked up from germline, CDR1 is SGHTA and CDR2 is FQGTGA. The CDR3 consists of 15 residues. With 5 bases removed from V and 8 bases from J, the gap between germline ends came to 21 bases. The CDR3 loop is CASSPTRSDPSEAFF. The CDR3 region has the DNA TGTGCCAGCAGCCCTACTAGATCGGACCCATCGGAAGCTTTCTTT.

The chain links TRBV7-2 to TRBJ1-1, with unresolved D. Germline assignment: CDR1 SGHTA and CDR2 FQGNSA. The germline V and J ends were trimmed by 5 bases and 5 bases, with 12 bases remaining between them. The CDR3 runs to 13 residues. The CDR3 nucleotides are TGTGCCAGCAGCCCCTTTGTGGGGACTGAAGCTTTCTTT. Translating it yields CASSPFVGTEAFF.

This chain uses TRBV7-6 with TRBJ2-5, with D perhaps matching TRBD1 (5 bases). Germline lookup yields CDR1 SGHVS and CDR2 FNYEAQ. The CDR3 sequence is 14 residues long. V was clipped by 4 bases and J by 4 bases, with 13 bases between them. The CDR3 protein is CASSSIPRVETQYF. The CDR3 DNA is TGTGCCAGCAGCTCCATCCCCAGGGTAGAGACCCAGTACTTC.

There are a few counts of this clone. The chain links TRBV5-1 to TRBJ2-3, with TRBD1 identical over 12 bases. Trimming at V came to 3 bases and at J to 4 bases, leaving 6 bases not matched to a gene. The CDR3 length is 16 residues. From germline, CDR1 is SGHRS and CDR2 YFSETQ. The CDR3 DNA sequence: TGCGCCAGCAGCTCCTCCGGGACAGGGGGCCCAGATACGCAGTATTTT. Translation gives CASSSSGTGGPDTQYF.

This clone has a single count. This chain connects TRBV7-9 to TRBJ2-2; D call uncertain. The CDR3 covers 12 residues. The germline V gene has CDR1 SEHNR and CDR2 FQNEAQ (reference sequence). The CDR3 region is CANTANTGELFF. The CDR3 DNA sequence: TGTGCTAACACAGCGAACACCGGGGAGCTGTTTTTT.

The chain recombines TRBV5-1 with TRBJ2-7; either TRBD1 or TRBD2 may fit D (5 bases each). Trimming left V 5 bases short and J 1 base short, with 16 bases between. The CDR3 runs 15 residues. Germline CDR1 SGHRS, CDR2 YFSETQ. The CDR3 nucleotides are TGCGCCAGCAGTCCTTTCCGGGACCGATCCTACGAGCAGTACTTC. Encoded protein: CASSPFRDRSYEQYF.

This chain joins TRBV14 and TRBJ2-7; possible D gene TRBD1, 5 bases. The V end was cut by 0 bases, the J end by 4 bases, with 10 bases between. The length of the CDR3 is 14 residues. In germline, CDR1 is SGHDN, CDR2 FVKESK. CDR3 residues: CASSQDLGVYEQYF. CDR3 coding DNA: TGTGCCAGCAGCCAAGATCTAGGGGTTTACGAGCAGTACTTC.

This clone showed up just a few times. The rearrangement uses TRBV5-1 and TRBJ1-5; D ambiguous. Germline V gene sequence: CDR1 SGHRS, CDR2 YFSETQ. V dropped 3 bases and J dropped 4 bases, with 8 bases sitting between them. CDR3 size: 13 residues. CDR3 region: CASSSEGNQPQHF. CDR3 nucleotides: TGCGCCAGCAGCTCGGAGGGTAATCAGCCCCAGCATTTT.

This clone was seen a handful of times. The V and J genes are TRBV19 and TRBJ2-7; D possibly corresponds to TRBD2 (5 bases). The CDR3 runs 13 residues. V was clipped by 10 bases and J by 2 bases, with 15 bases between them. The V gene's germline CDR1 is LNHDA and CDR2 SQIVND (reference sequence). The CDR3 nucleotides are TGTGCCACCGCTCCGGACTTTGCCTACGAGCAGTACTTC. It is translated as CATAPDFAYEQYF.

V is TRBV4-1 and J is TRBJ2-7; TRBD2 agrees at 7 bases. The CDR3 consists of 17 residues. V lost 0 bases, J lost 3 bases, and 11 bases stayed unmatched. Germline V gives CDR1 MGHRA, CDR2 YSYEKL. The CDR3 region is CASSQDSVVLAFYEQYF. DNA for the CDR3: TGCGCCAGCAGCCAAGATTCGGTAGTACTAGCGTTCTACGAGCAGTACTTC.

The chain's CDR3 is CASSTTQGAYTEAFF. Here the CDR3 DNA reads TGTGCCAGCAGCACAACTCAGGGGGCGTACACTGAAGCTTTCTTT. The chain recombines TRBV9 with TRBJ1-1, with TRBD1 identical over 8 bases. The CDR3 has 15 amino acids. Germline V gene sequence: CDR1 SGDLS, CDR2 YYNGEE. V was clipped by 4 bases and J by 3 bases; unmatched bases: 8. Looking up the rest from reference TRBV9 and TRBJ1-1 gives the full variable domain: DSGVTQTPKHLITATGQRVTLRCSPRSGDLSVYWYQQSLDQGLQFLIQYYNGEERAKGNILERFSAQQFPDLHSELNLSSLELGDSALYFCASSTTQGAYTEAFFGQGTRLTVV.

The V gene is TRBV25-1, the J gene TRBJ2-6; D is unclear. Germline V gene data show CDR1 as MGHDK and CDR2 as SYGVNS. This CDR3 has 14 residues. V gave up 6 bases and J gave up 4 bases, with 10 bases separating them. Written as DNA, the CDR3 is TGTGCCAGCAGCCTGTCGACCGGGGCCAACGTCCTGACTTTC. This sequence encodes CASSLSTGANVLTF.

The rearrangement joins TRBV7-9 to TRBJ2-6, with 8 bases identical to TRBD1. The length of the CDR3 is 15 residues. The V gene's germline CDR1 is SEHNR and CDR2 FQNEAQ (reference sequence). Trimming cost V 5 bases and J 4 bases; bases outside gene matches: 4. The CDR3 is CASSLRGLGANVLTF. The CDR3 bases are TGTGCCAGCAGCCTCAGGGGGCTCGGGGCCAACGTCCTGACTTTC.

The chain links TRBV5-1 to TRBJ1-1, with D possibly TRBD1 on 6 matching bases. The CDR3 length is 15 residues. Germline V gene lookup returns CDR1 SGHRS and CDR2 YFSETQ. V gave up 2 bases and J gave up 6 bases, with 17 bases separating them. CDR3 amino acids: CASSLLTGYGAEAFF. The CDR3 nucleotides read TGCGCCAGCAGCTTACTAACAGGGTATGGGGCTGAAGCTTTCTTT. Combining the CDR3 with reference TRBV5-1 and TRBJ1-1 gives the whole variable domain KAGVTQTPRYLIKTRGQQVTLSCSPISGHRSVSWYQQTPGQGLQFLFEYFSETQRNKGNFPGRFSGRQFSNSRSEMNVSTLELGDSALYLCASSLLTGYGAEAFFGQGTRLTVV.

Only one count was recorded for this clone. The V gene is TRBV2, the J gene TRBJ1-4; D is undetermined. Trimming removed 3 bases at V and 4 bases at J, with 9 bases between. Germline assignment: CDR1 SNHLY and CDR2 FYNNEI. This CDR3 is built from 14 residues. This CDR3 reads CASSDPQVNEKLFF. CDR3 sequence (DNA): TGTGCCAGCAGTGACCCGCAGGTTAATGAAAAACTGTTTTTT.

CDR3 amino acids: CASSLTTDTQYF. In nucleotides, the CDR3 is TGTGCCAGCAGCTTGACCACAGATACGCAGTATTTT. The chain combines TRBV5-6 with TRBJ2-3; no clear D. CDR3 length: 12 residues. Trimming took off 1 base at V and 2 bases at J, with 2 bases between the two ends. Germline V gene lookup returns CDR1 SGHDT and CDR2 YYEEEE.

This chain joins TRBV5-4 and TRBJ1-3; a possible D gene is TRBD1 (5 bases). The CDR3 has 15 residues. CDR1 is SGHNT, CDR2 YYREEE, per germline (reference sequence). Trimming took off 0 bases at V and 4 bases at J, with 11 bases between the two ends. The DNA of the CDR3 is TGTGCCAGCAGCTTGGGGGGGGTCGGAGGAAACACCATATATTTT. It encodes CASSLGGVGGNTIYF. Full variable domain (rest looked up from reference TRBV5-4 and TRBJ1-3): ETGVTQSPTHLIKTRGQQVTLRCSSQSGHNTVSWYQQALGQGPQFIFQYYREEENGRGNFPPRFSGLQFPNYSSELNVNALELDDSALYLCASSLGGVGGNTIYFGEGSWLTVV.

V and J are TRBV27 and TRBJ2-4; D perhaps matches TRBD2 (5 bases). CDR1 MNHEY and CDR2 SMNVEV come from the germline V gene (reference sequence). This CDR3 is built from 14 residues. Trimming took 4 bases from V and 7 from J, leaving 14 bases between them. In DNA form, the CDR3 reads TGTGCCAGCAGTTCCCCAGGAGGAGAGAACATTCAGTACTTC. As protein: CASSSPGGENIQYF.

The gene calls are TRBV7-6 and TRBJ1-6, with no clear D. The CDR3 is made up of 17 amino acids. V shed 5 bases and J shed 8 bases, with 22 bases lying between them. Germline V gives CDR1 SGHVS, CDR2 FNYEAQ. For the CDR3, the DNA is TGTGCCAGCAGCCTCGGGAACGGCCTCCTCGGTGATTCACCCCTCCACTTT. Protein product: CASSLGNGLLGDSPLHF.